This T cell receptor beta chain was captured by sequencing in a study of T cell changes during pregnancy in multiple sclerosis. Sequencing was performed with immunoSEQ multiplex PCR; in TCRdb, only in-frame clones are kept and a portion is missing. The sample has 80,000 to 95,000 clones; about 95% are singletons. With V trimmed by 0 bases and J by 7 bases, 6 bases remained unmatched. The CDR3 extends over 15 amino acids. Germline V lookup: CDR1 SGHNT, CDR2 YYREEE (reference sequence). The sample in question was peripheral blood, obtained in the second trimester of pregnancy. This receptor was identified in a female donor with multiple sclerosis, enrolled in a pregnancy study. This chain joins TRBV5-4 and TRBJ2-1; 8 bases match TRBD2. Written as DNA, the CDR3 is TGTGCCAGCAGCTTGGCTAGCGGGCCCTCTAATGAGCAGTTCTTC. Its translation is CASSLASGPSNEQFF.